The clone carrying this TCR beta chain occurred many times. This specimen belongs to a study of regulatory T cells in long-lasting Graves disease. Library construction for TCR beta used iRepertoire HTBI primers and Arm-PCR of CDR3 regions. Using its own MiXCR run on the multiplex PCR reads, TCRdb lists one record per CDR3 protein. Of hundreds of thousands of distinct CDR3 sequences detected, roughly 20% appear once; the ten largest clones hold 7.8%. The time point was: persistent/refractory GD, antithyroid drugs over 5 years with positive TRAb. RNA from PBMCs was the source of the TCR library. This CDR3 is built from 17 residues. Trimming stripped 5 bases from V and 7 bases from J, with 26 bases between. The V gene's germline CDR1 is SGHVS and CDR2 FQNEAQ.

This chain links TRBV7-8 with TRBJ2-5, with D possibly being TRBD1 (6 bases). This sample comprised peripheral blood mononuclear cells (PBMCs), obtained when the disease was refractory, from a patient treated with antithyroid drugs. The origin of this receptor is a female donor with Graves disease. The CDR3 DNA reads TGTGCCAGCAGCGAAGTAGGGGGTTACGGGGCCCCCGCGACCCAGTACTTC. As protein: CASSEVGGYGAPATQYF.